This entry lists 14 T cell receptor beta chains sequenced from one sample in a study of blood T cells in healthy people across ages. Then a second PCR, running roughly 7 to 11 cycles, was carried out with a sample-barcoded 5' primer and a J-beta primer mix. TCRdb independently ran MiXCR on the 5' RACE reads; one entry per CDR3 protein. The table records 920,000 or so distinct CDR3 sequences, over 35% of them present only once. Specimen: blood. The receptor source for this set is a woman aged 55-70 years in good health.

The chain recombines TRBV30 with TRBJ1-5, with 7 positions matching TRBD1. V was pared by 5 bases and J by 7 bases, with 14 bases of the junction left unmatched. The CDR3 runs to 15 residues. The germline V gene has CDR1 GTSNPN and CDR2 SVGIG (reference sequence). CDR3 nucleotide sequence: TGTGCCTGGTCACTGAGAGGGGGCGTGGAGCAGCCCCAGCATTTT. Its translation: CAWSLRGGVEQPQHF.

This clonotype was counted a few times. V gene TRBV5-1 combines with J gene TRBJ2-5; 7 bases are a match to TRBD2. Losses at the gene ends were 3 bases for V and 7 bases for J; bases not matched to a gene: 15. CDR3 size: 16 residues. Germline CDR1 and CDR2: SGHRS and YFSETQ. CDR3 amino acids: CASSSGSLAVRSTQYF. CDR3 in DNA: TGCGCCAGCAGCTCTGGCAGCCTAGCGGTGCGGTCGACCCAGTACTTC.

The sample holds one count of this clonotype. This chain connects TRBV7-9 to TRBJ2-1; TRBD1 matches at 7 bases. This CDR3 spans 13 amino acids. V gave up 4 bases and J gave up 6 bases; unmatched junction bases: 3. CDR1 is SEHNR, CDR2 FQNEAQ, per germline (reference sequence). The CDR3 coding sequence is TGTGCCAGCAGCTCCGGGGACAGCAATGAGCAGTTCTTC. This gives the protein CASSSGDSNEQFF.

The chain uses TRBV12-3 or TRBV12-4 and TRBJ2-3, with D possibly being TRBD2 (6 bases). The V end was cut by 7 bases, the J end by 4 bases, with 24 bases between. CDR3 length: 17 amino acids. The DNA for the CDR3 is TGTGCCAGCAAAGTCGGGACTGCAGAATGGGGCGCAGATACGCAGTATTTT. It specifies CASKVGTAEWGADTQYF.

J is TRBJ2-7 and V is TRBV12-3 or TRBV12-4; the match to TRBD2 covers 12 bases. The CDR3 covers 17 residues. V gave up 4 bases and J gave up 7 bases; unmatched junction bases: 14. The DNA for the CDR3 is TGTGCCAGCAGTTCCCCCGCTCCGGGACTAGCGGGTTATGAGCAGTACTTC. Translating gives CASSSPAPGLAGYEQYF.

A remark on this clonotype: A junction end diverges from the germline sequence, so it may reflect a read error. The CDR3 protein is CASSDTGTDTQYF. DNA of the CDR3: TGCGCCAGCAGTGATACGGGCACAGATACGCAGTATTTT. This chain joins TRBV2 and TRBJ2-3; D unclear. This CDR3 region has 13 residues. The germline CDR1 and CDR2 sequences are SNHLY and FYNNEI.

Of note for this clonotype: Possible read error: a much larger clone is one base away. The rearrangement uses TRBV12-3 or TRBV12-4 and TRBJ2-4; 8 positions match TRBD2. V lost 3 bases, J lost 13 bases, and 14 bases stayed unmatched. The CDR3 has 15 residues. This CDR3 reads CASSFSSGGPSGQYF. The CDR3 DNA sequence: TGTGCCAGCAGTTTCTCGTCGGGAGGGCCTAGCGGGCAGTACTTC.

The V gene is TRBV7-9, the J gene TRBJ2-7; D unclear. Per germline, CDR1 SEHNR and CDR2 FQNEAQ (reference sequence). Between the trimmed V and J ends, which lost 5 bases and 5 bases, there was a span of 13 bases. The CDR3 sequence is 13 residues long. CDR3 nucleotides: TGTGCCAGCAGCCCAGAAGTACGAGACGAGCAGTACTTC. Amino acid sequence: CASSPEVRDEQYF. The whole variable domain, remainder taken from reference TRBV7-9 and TRBJ2-7, is DTGVSQNPRHKITKRGQNVTFRCDPISEHNRLYWYRQTLGQGPEFLTYFQNEAQLEKSRLLSDRFSAERPKGSFSTLEIQRTEQGDSAMYLCASSPEVRDEQYFGPGTRLTVT.

This clonotype was counted many times. The chain is built from TRBV29-1 and TRBJ2-1; D unresolved. This CDR3 is built from 10 residues. Germline V gene data show CDR1 as SQVTM and CDR2 as ANQGSEA. Trimming pared 4 bases from V and 14 bases from J, leaving 12 bases between. The CDR3 DNA is TGCAGCGTTGTGGCGCCTCCGGAGTTCTTC. Protein: CSVVAPPEFF.

V gene TRBV9 combines with J gene TRBJ1-5, with D perhaps TRBD1 (5 bases). Germline CDR1 and CDR2: SGDLS and YYNGEE. The V and J ends lost 0 bases and 5 bases respectively, with 12 bases between them. The CDR3 spans 15 residues. Here the CDR3 reads CASSVEGIRDQPQHF. The CDR3 DNA reads TGTGCCAGCAGCGTAGAGGGGATTAGGGATCAGCCCCAGCATTTT.

This chain joins TRBV7-9 and TRBJ2-7; D call uncertain. Trimming cost V 3 bases and J 3 bases, with 9 bases left between them. Germline loops: CDR1 SEHNR, CDR2 FQNEAQ (reference sequence). The CDR3 loop spans 13 amino acids. This CDR3 reads CASSFSVDYEQYF. The CDR3 region has the DNA TGTGCCAGCAGCTTCTCGGTTGACTACGAGCAGTACTTC.

This clonotype has a single count. One end of the junction is discordant with germline, which a read error may explain. The chain uses TRBV5-1 and TRBJ2-2; D might be TRBD2 (6 bases). Germline V gene data show CDR1 as SGHRS and CDR2 as YFSETQ. This CDR3 is 16 amino acids long. The DNA for the CDR3 is TGCGTCAGCAGCCCCGCGGGACTCACGAACACCGGGGAGCTGTTTTTT. Residues: CVSSPAGLTNTGELFF.

This clonotype showed up just a few times. The chain couples TRBV7-2 to TRBJ2-7, with D uncertain. Trimming shortened V by 5 bases and J by 3 bases, and 17 bases separated the two germline ends. Germline V gives CDR1 SGHTA, CDR2 FQGNSA. CDR3 length equals 15 residues. The CDR3 region is CASSISGPPNYEQYF. The CDR3 DNA is TGTGCCAGCAGCATATCGGGCCCGCCAAACTACGAGCAGTACTTC.

This clonotype was observed once. V gene TRBV4-2 combines with J gene TRBJ1-4; D perhaps matches TRBD1 (6 bases). The length of the CDR3 is 15 residues. CDR1 and CDR2 (germline): LGHNA, YNFKEQ. The V end lost 0 bases, the J end lost 10 bases, and 15 bases lay between the germline ends. DNA of the CDR3: TGTGCCAGCAGCCAAGACCAGACAGGACTTCGAAAACTGTTTTTT. Protein product: CASSQDQTGLRKLFF.